The next 3 T cell receptor beta chains were all read from a single sample in a study of blood T cell repertoires in COVID-19. Here immunoSEQ multiplex PCR was the method, and the copy in TCRdb shows in-frame clones only, minus some. The table records 250,000 to 400,000 clones, about 89% of them present only once. Sequencing input: PBMCs or T cells enriched from blood (not recorded which). Receptors were obtained from a man between 60 and 75 years old who had recovered from COVID-19.

DNA for the CDR3: TGCGCCAGCAGTGGTGGGACAGACTACGAGCAGTACTTC. Protein: CASSGGTDYEQYF. The rearrangement uses TRBV5-1 and TRBJ2-7; the match to TRBD1 covers 7 bases. CDR3 size: 13 residues. V dropped 5 bases and J dropped 3; count of bases not matched to a gene: 5. In germline, CDR1 is SGHRS, CDR2 YFSETQ.

The rearrangement links TRBV28 to TRBJ2-3, with D possibly being TRBD2 (5 bases). Germline values: CDR1 MDHEN, CDR2 SYDVKM. V was trimmed by 1 base and J by 2 bases, leaving 10 bases between them. The length of the CDR3 is 15 residues. The CDR3 sequence: CASSLYSGNTDTQYF. The CDR3 DNA sequence: TGTGCCAGCAGTTTATACTCGGGAAACACAGATACGCAGTATTTT. Filled out from reference TRBV28 and TRBJ2-3, the complete variable domain reads DVKVTQSSRYLVKRTGEKVFLECVQDMDHENMFWYRQDPGLGLRLIYFSYDVKMKEKGDIPEGYSVSREKKERFSLILESASTNQTSMYLCASSLYSGNTDTQYFGPGTRLTVL.

The gene calls are TRBV5-5 and TRBJ2-3; D ambiguous. CDR3 size: 13 residues. V shed 2 bases and J shed 2 bases, with 6 bases lying between them. CDR1 is SGHKS and CDR2 is YYEKEE in the germline V gene (reference sequence). Here the CDR3 reads CASSLAYTDTQYF. CDR3 sequence (DNA): TGTGCCAGCAGCTTAGCCTACACAGATACGCAGTATTTT.